Below, 29 T cell receptor beta chains from the same sample are listed, as sequenced in a study of blood T cell repertoires in COVID-19. Clones were read by immunoSEQ multiplex PCR, and TCRdb kept only the in-frame ones, dropping some. Among 250,000 to 400,000 clones listed, approximately 90% were seen once. Sequencing used peripheral blood. Every receptor here comes from a woman in her twenties or thirties with COVID-19, enrolled during active disease.

The rearrangement links TRBV5-8 to TRBJ2-7; 14 bases align to TRBD2. V shed 3 bases and J 3 bases; nucleotides not matched to a gene: 5. From germline, CDR1 is SGHTS and CDR2 YDEGEE. This CDR3 is 16 amino acids long. CDR3 loop: CASSYGTSGGLYEQYF. The CDR3, as DNA: TGTGCCAGCAGCTACGGGACTAGCGGGGGCCTCTACGAGCAGTACTTC.

For this clone: The same CDR3 arises from other DNA sequences in this sample as well. V and J are TRBV7-2 and TRBJ1-2, with 9 positions matching TRBD1. Germline V gene lookup returns CDR1 SGHTA and CDR2 FQGNSA. The trim removed 1 base at V and 2 bases at J, leaving 2 bases unmatched. The CDR3 contains 15 residues. CDR3 in amino acids: CASSLEQGANYGYTF. CDR3 DNA sequence: TGTGCCAGCAGCTTAGAACAGGGGGCCAACTATGGCTACACCTTC.

This clone was counted a single time. V and J are TRBV6-5 and TRBJ1-2; a weak D match, TRBD1 (5 bases). CDR1 is MNHEY, CDR2 SVGAGI, per germline. CDR3 length: 13 amino acids. Trimming pared 6 bases from V and 5 bases from J, leaving 13 bases between. The CDR3 sequence: CASRTVREYGYTF. The CDR3 DNA follows: TGTGCCAGCAGGACAGTTCGCGAGTATGGCTACACCTTC.

The genes are TRBV7-9 and TRBJ2-3; D not certain. Germline V gene data show CDR1 as SEHNR and CDR2 as FQNEAQ (reference sequence). The CDR3 is 14 residues long. Trimming removed 1 base at V and 4 bases at J, with 9 bases between. The CDR3 sequence: CASSLGLRADTQYF. CDR3 nucleotide sequence: TGTGCCAGCAGCTTAGGTCTCCGGGCAGATACGCAGTATTTT.

The chain links TRBV6-1 to TRBJ1-3; the match to TRBD1 covers 7 bases. Germline CDR1 and CDR2: MNHNS and SASEGT. Trimming cost V 2 bases and J 0 bases; bases outside gene matches: 10. The CDR3 runs 18 residues. CDR3 sequence: CASSESIGQANSGNTIYF. CDR3 sequence (DNA): TGTGCCAGCAGTGAATCCATCGGACAGGCAAACTCTGGAAACACCATATATTTT.

The rearrangement joins TRBV18 to TRBJ2-7; D is perhaps TRBD1 (5 bases). Trimming took 4 bases from V and 6 from J, leaving 7 bases between them. This CDR3 spans 11 amino acids. From germline, CDR1 is KGHSH and CDR2 LQKENI. The CDR3 coding sequence is TGTGCCAGCTCACAGGGGTTCGAGCAGTACTTC. This translates into CASSQGFEQYF.

V gene TRBV6-2 or TRBV6-3 combines with J gene TRBJ2-1; D might be TRBD1 (6 bases). The CDR3 covers 15 residues. Trimming removed 6 bases from V and 2 bases from J, with 14 bases in between. Germline lookup yields CDR1 MNHEY and CDR2 SVGEGT. This chain's CDR3 is CASSPSGTTYNEQFF. The DNA for the CDR3 is TGTGCCAGCAGCCCTTCCGGGACAACCTACAATGAGCAGTTCTTC.

The rearrangement joins TRBV2 to TRBJ2-7; 9 bases map to TRBD2. The CDR3 runs 14 residues. In germline, CDR1 is SNHLY, CDR2 FYNNEI. Unmatched junction bases numbered 4, after V lost 3 bases and J lost 4 bases. The DNA of the CDR3 is TGTGCCAGCAGTGAGGCGGGGGGGAGGTACGAGCAGTACTTC. Translating it yields CASSEAGGRYEQYF.

In its sample, this clone was seen once. The J gene is TRBJ2-4, the V gene TRBV11-3; D perhaps matches TRBD1 (7 bases). CDR1 SGHNT and CDR2 YENEEA come from the germline V gene. V lost 5 bases and J lost 5, with 16 bases in between. This CDR3 is built from 15 residues. In DNA form, the CDR3 reads TGTGCCAGCAGCCTAAGGGGGGACAGAGAAAACATTCAGTACTTC. Translated: CASSLRGDRENIQYF.

This clone was observed a single time. V usage is TRBV6-2 or TRBV6-3 and J usage is TRBJ2-5; D might be TRBD1 (6 bases). Germline CDR1 and CDR2: MNHEY and SVGEGT. This CDR3 region has 12 residues. Trimming took 4 bases from V and 3 from J, leaving 6 bases between them. This CDR3 reads CASSWTEETQYF. The DNA for the CDR3 is TGTGCCAGCAGTTGGACAGAAGAGACCCAGTACTTC.

The rearrangement uses TRBV7-9 and TRBJ1-1; 7 nucleotides agree with TRBD1. The ends lost 5 bases at V and 3 bases at J; junction bases unmatched: 12. The CDR3 extends over 16 amino acids. From germline, CDR1 is SEHNR and CDR2 FQNEAQ (reference sequence). The CDR3 reads CASSRIKDRVDTEAFF. The CDR3 DNA reads TGTGCCAGCAGCCGAATCAAAGACAGGGTGGACACTGAAGCTTTCTTT.

This rearrangement joins TRBV29-1 to TRBJ2-2; D is possibly TRBD2 (5 bases). The V end was cut by 1 base, the J end by 5 bases, with 14 bases between. Per the germline V gene, CDR1 is SQVTM and CDR2 is ANQGSEA. The length of the CDR3 is 15 residues. The CDR3: CSVEVWLAGTGELFF. CDR3 sequence (DNA): TGCAGCGTTGAAGTTTGGCTAGCCGGGACCGGGGAGCTGTTTTTT.

CDR3 nucleotide sequence: TGCAGCGTTGAGTCGGGGTCGAACACTGAAGCTTTCTTT. The encoded protein is CSVESGSNTEAFF. This chain joins TRBV29-1 and TRBJ1-1, with unresolved D. Looked up from germline, CDR1 is SQVTM and CDR2 is ANQGSEA. The V end was cut by 3 bases, the J end by 1 base, with 9 bases between. This CDR3 is 13 amino acids long.

Only a few counts were recorded for this clone. The chain combines TRBV7-8 with TRBJ1-1; 8 bases agree with TRBD1. The germline V gene has CDR1 SGHVS and CDR2 FQNEAQ. Trimming took 5 bases from V and 4 from J; bases not matched to a gene: 6. This CDR3 has 14 amino acids. For the CDR3, the DNA is TGTGCCAGCAGCCGGGCCGGACAGGGCACTGAAGCTTTCTTT. This gives the protein CASSRAGQGTEAFF.

The chain employs TRBV24-1 and TRBJ2-2; D is uncertain. The V end lost 3 bases, the J end lost 0 bases, and 10 bases lay between the germline ends. The CDR3 runs to 16 residues. Germline CDR1 reads KGHDR; CDR2 reads SFDVKD. CDR3 nucleotide sequence: TGTGCCACCAGTGATCCGGGTGTAGCGAACACCGGGGAGCTGTTTTTT. Its protein product is CATSDPGVANTGELFF.

The chain is built from TRBV11-3 and TRBJ2-3; a weak D match, TRBD1 (5 bases). Looked up from germline, CDR1 is SGHNT and CDR2 is YENEEA. The germline V and J ends were trimmed by 5 bases and 2 bases, with 17 bases remaining between them. The CDR3 runs 16 residues. For the CDR3, the DNA is TGTGCCAGCAGCCCGCTGGAAAGGGGTATCACAGATACGCAGTATTTT. It is translated as CASSPLERGITDTQYF.

As for this clone: A read error is possible here, since a much larger clone lies one base away. V and J are TRBV24-1 and TRBJ2-2; a possible D gene is TRBD1 (6 bases). The CDR3 is 13 residues long. Germline values: CDR1 KGHDR, CDR2 SFDVKD. V dropped 6 bases and J dropped 3 bases, with 7 bases sitting between them. The CDR3: CATSSGDTGELFF. The CDR3 region has the DNA TGTGCCACCAGTTCAGGGGACACCGGGGAGCTGTTTTTT.

This rearrangement joins TRBV7-9 to TRBJ1-2; D uncertain. Germline loops: CDR1 SEHNR, CDR2 FQNEAQ (reference sequence). The length of the CDR3 is 16 residues. The V and J ends lost 4 bases and 2 bases respectively, with 17 bases between them. The CDR3 region is CASSWENGFSNYGYTF. The CDR3 DNA reads as TGTGCCAGCAGCTGGGAGAATGGGTTCTCCAACTATGGCTACACCTTC.

The CDR3 is CASSLGQGGEKLFF. The CDR3 coding sequence is TGTGCCAGCAGCCTAGGACAGGGGGGCGAAAAACTGTTTTTT. V and J are TRBV27 and TRBJ1-4; 10 bases agree with TRBD1. Trimming took 6 bases from V and 8 from J; bases not matched to a gene: 6. CDR1 MNHEY and CDR2 SMNVEV come from the germline V gene (reference sequence). The CDR3 runs 14 residues.

The rearrangement uses TRBV5-1 and TRBJ1-1; no definite D call. Trimming pared 6 bases from V and 0 bases from J, leaving 12 bases between. The CDR3 runs to 14 residues. Germline CDR1 is SGHRS and CDR2 is YFSETQ. The CDR3 bases are TGCGCCAGCAACACCGGTGAGGTGAACACTGAAGCTTTCTTT. Translated, it gives CASNTGEVNTEAFF.

The chain's CDR3 is CASSLDWNTEAFF. CDR3 DNA sequence: TGTGCCAGCAGCTTGGACTGGAACACTGAAGCTTTCTTT. The chain links TRBV11-3 to TRBJ1-1; D gene unclear. The CDR3 covers 13 residues. Trimming took off 3 bases at V and 1 base at J, with 6 bases between the two ends. CDR1 is SGHNT and CDR2 is YENEEA in the germline V gene.

The rearrangement uses TRBV4-1 and TRBJ1-3; no reliable D call. Germline-derived CDR1 and CDR2 are MGHRA and YSYEKL. Trimming removed 3 bases from V and 4 bases from J, with 7 bases in between. The CDR3 is 13 residues long. CDR3 loop: CASSQREGNTIYF. The CDR3 region has the DNA TGCGCCAGCAGCCAGAGGGAAGGAAACACCATATATTTT.

This chain links TRBV7-2 with TRBJ1-6; D unclear. Trimming removed 3 bases from V and 12 bases from J, with 24 bases in between. Germline V lookup: CDR1 SGHTA, CDR2 FQGNSA. This CDR3 contains 17 residues. CDR3 protein: CASSLGRERRLPEPLHF. The CDR3 DNA is TGTGCCAGCAGCTTGGGAAGGGAGCGCCGGCTTCCAGAACCCCTCCACTTT.

This sequence joins TRBV19 and TRBJ1-1; D gene ambiguous. Deletions cut 1 base from V and 11 bases from J, with 17 bases between. Germline V lookup: CDR1 LNHDA, CDR2 SQIVND (reference sequence). The CDR3 extends over 14 amino acids. The CDR3 DNA follows: TGTGCCAGTAGTATAGGTAAGACGGACGGCGGGGCTTTCTTT. This gives the protein CASSIGKTDGGAFF.

The chain is built from TRBV5-8 and TRBJ2-2; 7 bases match TRBD1. The CDR3 runs to 15 residues. Germline V gives CDR1 SGHTS, CDR2 YDEGEE. V was clipped by 4 bases and J by 2 bases; unmatched bases: 5. CDR3 DNA: TGTGCCAGCAGCCAAGACAGGGTTAACACCGGGGAGCTGTTTTTT. This translates into CASSQDRVNTGELFF.

V gene TRBV3-1 (or the pseudogene TRBV3-2) combines with J gene TRBJ2-7; D uncertain. The V gene's germline CDR1 is LGHDT and CDR2 YNNKEL (reference sequence). CDR3 size: 15 residues. Trimming took off 4 bases at V and 7 bases at J, with 20 bases between the two ends. The CDR3 bases are TGTGCCAGCAGCCCCTCCGCCGATTCCACTGAAGAGCAGTACTTC. It yields the protein CASSPSADSTEEQYF.

Comment on this clone: The same CDR3 also results from other DNA sequences found in this sample. The rearrangement uses TRBV6-5 and TRBJ1-1, with D unresolved. The ends were cut back, 5 bases at V and 1 base at J, with 5 bases in the middle. The CDR3 is made up of 12 amino acids. Germline CDR1 reads MNHEY; CDR2 reads SVGAGI. CDR3 bases: TGTGCCAGCAGTCGGGGGAACACTGAAGCTTTCTTT. This codes for CASSRGNTEAFF.

J is TRBJ1-5 and V is TRBV11-2; D gene ambiguous. V lost 5 bases and J lost 4, with 9 bases in between. Germline V gene data show CDR1 as SGHAT and CDR2 as FQNNGV. CDR3 length: 13 residues. The CDR3 loop is CASSHQANQPQHF. DNA of the CDR3: TGTGCCAGCAGCCACCAGGCAAATCAGCCCCAGCATTTT.

This chain joins TRBV6-2 or TRBV6-3 and TRBJ1-1, with D possibly being TRBD1 (5 bases). Germline values: CDR1 MNHEY, CDR2 SVGEGT. The CDR3 totals 13 residues. Trimming shortened V by 2 bases and J by 4 bases, and 8 bases separated the two germline ends. The CDR3 DNA reads TGTGCCAGCAGTTACGGGGGGGGCACTGAAGCTTTCTTT. The encoded protein is CASSYGGGTEAFF.